These T cell receptor beta chains were read from a single sample in a study of spatial heterogeneity in lung cancer. TCRdb analysed the 5' RACE reads with MiXCR anew, one entry per CDR3 protein. The data contain tens of thousands of distinct CDR3 sequences, approximately 8.5% of them seen just once; the ten biggest clones take up 6.9%. The sequencing used PBMCs, collected at surgery. These receptors were collected from a male donor with early-stage non-small cell lung cancer. Both conserved end residues are part of each CDR3. D genes are given only for firm matches. Clone sizes are given selectively: once, few, many, or a class where the clone is expanded.

clone_size | cdr3_length | j_call | d_call | v_call | cdr3_aa | cdr3_nt
. | 15 | TRBJ2-3 | TRBD2 | TRBV4-3 | CASSQSGGATDTQYF | TGCGCCAGCAGCCAATCGGGGGGAGCCACAGATACGCAGTATTTT
many | 13 | TRBJ1-5 | . | TRBV18 | CASSPSRLQPQHF | TGTGCCAGCTCACCATCCCGGCTTCAGCCCCAGCATTTT
few | 17 | TRBJ1-6 | TRBD1 | TRBV11-2 | CASSQSVTGDPIPALHF | TGTGCCAGCAGTCAATCCGTTACAGGGGACCCCATTCCGGCCCTCCACTTT
. | 15 | TRBJ2-7 | . | TRBV29-1 | CSVAPVRRGGYEQYF | TGCAGCGTGGCACCTGTGAGGCGGGGAGGCTACGAGCAGTACTTC
many | 13 | TRBJ1-3 | . | TRBV20-1 | CSATNRVGNTIYF | TGCAGTGCTACGAACAGGGTTGGAAACACCATATATTTT
. | 16 | TRBJ2-3 | TRBD2 | TRBV7-9 | CASSLGLAGAFDTQYF | TGTGCCAGCAGCTTAGGGCTAGCGGGAGCCTTCGATACGCAGTATTTT
many | 12 | TRBJ2-3 | . | TRBV7-2 | CASSRAGDTQYF | TGTGCCAGCAGCCGGGCGGGAGATACGCAGTATTTT
many | 13 | TRBJ2-3 | . | TRBV7-2 | CASSYPFTDTQYF | TGTGCCAGCAGTTACCCTTTTACAGATACGCAGTATTTT
few | 15 | TRBJ2-2 | TRBD1 | TRBV5-1 | CASSLQGPNTGELFF | TGCGCCAGCAGCTTACAGGGGCCGAACACCGGGGAGCTGTTTTTT
few | 14 | TRBJ2-3 | . | TRBV28 | CASSFGRYTDTQYF | TGTGCCAGCAGTTTCGGCAGGTACACAGATACGCAGTATTTT
many | 12 | TRBJ1-1 | . | TRBV10-3 | CAINQGGTEAFF | TGTGCCATCAACCAGGGCGGCACTGAAGCTTTCTTT
. | 17 | TRBJ2-6 | . | TRBV5-1 | CASSWTRTLSGANVLTF | TGCGCCAGCAGCTGGACTCGGACACTCTCTGGGGCCAACGTCCTGACTTTC
few | 12 | TRBJ1-4 | . | TRBV4-2 | CASSQGYEKLFF | TGTGCCAGCAGCCAGGGGTACGAAAAACTGTTTTTT